This record looks at one TCR beta chain sequence and its context. The antigen is unknown. The conserved phenylalanine or tryptophan normally closing the CDR3 is absent here, so this likely arose from a read error. This sample stems from a study of breast tumors, draining lymph nodes, adjacent tissues. Study observations and caveats: Tumors had less TCR diversity than lymph nodes, more than nontumor tissue. Tumor T cell lymph node origin was a supported hypothesis, not proven.

Axillary draining lymph nodes of breast cancer patients supplied the node samples. Germline CDR1 SGDLS, CDR2 YYNGEE. The CDR3 is made up of 16 amino acids. V shed 0 bases and J shed 2 bases, with 13 bases lying between them. TCRdb called the multiplex PCR reads again in MiXCR, with one record for every CDR3 protein. The table records approximately 280,000 distinct CDR3 sequences, 30% of them present only once. The clonotype was recovered from a female donor with breast cancer. Some clones in this sample may be carry-over from other donors' samples. Sequencing was performed on axillary lymph node tissue. This rearrangement joins TRBV9 to TRBJ2-3; maybe TRBD2 (6 bases). CDR3 amino acids: CASSVGRRGATDTQYL. The CDR3 DNA reads TGTGCCAGCAGCGTAGGACGGCGGGGAGCCACAGATACGCAGTATCTT.